These 23 T cell receptor beta chains originate from one sample sequenced in a study of T cell responses to AZD1222 COVID-19 vaccine. Produced via immunoSEQ multiplex PCR; TCRdb's table is partial and in-frame only. The sample has about 39,000 clones, 88% seen once; the top ten hold over 20%. This sample comprised peripheral blood, obtained 28 days after the second dose of the MenACWY control vaccine. These receptors all stem from an adult who received the MenACWY meningococcal vaccine as a control.

The chain carries TRBV5-4 and TRBJ2-3; D is unclear. V was shortened by 0 bases and J by 2 bases, with 4 bases between the two germline ends. The germline V gene encodes CDR1 SGHNT and CDR2 YYREEE (reference sequence). This CDR3 has 13 amino acids. The CDR3 reads CASSLGTTDTQYF. CDR3 bases: TGTGCCAGCAGCTTGGGCACCACAGATACGCAGTATTTT.

This chain joins TRBV2 and TRBJ2-7; 7 bases are shared with TRBD2. The CDR3 loop spans 15 amino acids. V lost 3 bases to trimming and J lost 2 bases; unmatched junction nucleotides: 7. CDR1 and CDR2 (germline): SNHLY, FYNNEI. Written as DNA, the CDR3 is TGTGCCAGCAGTGATTTAGGGAGCGGGGCCTACGAGCAGTACTTC. Amino acid sequence: CASSDLGSGAYEQYF.

V usage is TRBV18 and J usage is TRBJ2-7; 11 nucleotides line up with TRBD1. CDR1 and CDR2 from the germline V gene are KGHSH and LQKENI. This CDR3 has 13 residues. Trimming took 6 bases from V and 6 from J; bases not matched to a gene: 4. The CDR3 region has the DNA TGTGCCAGCTCGAGGGACAGGGGGATCGAGCAGTACTTC. It translates to CASSRDRGIEQYF.

The V gene is TRBV18, the J gene TRBJ1-4; TRBD1 agrees at 7 bases. CDR1 is KGHSH, CDR2 LQKENI, per germline. J was trimmed by 0 bases and V by 6 bases; bases with no gene match: 10. CDR3 length: 17 amino acids. The CDR3 nucleotides read TGTGCCAGCTCTTCCCGGAGCAGGGGGACAACTAATGAAAAACTGTTTTTT. Translation: CASSSRSRGTTNEKLFF.

J is TRBJ2-2 and V is TRBV7-9; 9 positions agree with TRBD2. Germline loops: CDR1 SEHNR, CDR2 FQNEAQ (reference sequence). The CDR3 runs 17 residues. V lost 4 bases, J lost 1 base, and 7 bases stayed unmatched. The CDR3 nucleotides read TGTGCCAGCAGCTCTCAGGGCGGGAGGGTGAACACCGGGGAGCTGTTTTTT. Residues: CASSSQGGRVNTGELFF.

The chain combines TRBV6-4 with TRBJ2-3, with 10 bases fitting TRBD2. The CDR3 covers 15 residues. V shed 0 bases and J 4 bases; nucleotides not matched to a gene: 1. The V gene's germline CDR1 is MRHNA and CDR2 SNTAGT. The CDR3 loop is CASSDSGTSADTQYF. CDR3 bases: TGTGCCAGCAGTGACTCTGGGACTAGCGCAGATACGCAGTATTTT.

The chain has TRBV21-1 and TRBJ1-5. TRBV21-1 has pseudogene status. The CDR3 extends over 14 amino acids. The CDR3 sequence is CAVTQGRGNQPQHF. CDR3 DNA: TGTGCCGTGACCCAGGGGAGGGGCAATCAGCCCCAGCATTTT.

In DNA form, the CDR3 reads TGTGCCAGTAGTATTGTCGAGACTGGGGCCAACGTCCTGACTTTC. Residues: CASSIVETGANVLTF. The chain carries TRBV19 and TRBJ2-6; D is uncertain. CDR1 is LNHDA and CDR2 is SQIVND in the germline V gene (reference sequence). There are 15 residues in the CDR3. V was trimmed by 3 bases and J by 2 bases, leaving 8 bases between them.

The rearrangement links TRBV27 to TRBJ2-7, with 12 bases that match TRBD2. J gave up 2 bases and V 3 bases, and 8 bases lay outside the gene matches. CDR3 length: 17 residues. CDR1 is MNHEY, CDR2 SMNVEV, per germline (reference sequence). In nucleotides, the CDR3 is TGTGCCAGCAGTTTGATCACTAGCGGGAGGTCAACCTACGAGCAGTACTTC. Encoded protein: CASSLITSGRSTYEQYF.

The chain carries TRBV5-1 and TRBJ2-5; D remains ambiguous. V was cut by 4 bases and J by 1 base, with 2 bases left in between. The germline CDR1 and CDR2 sequences are SGHRS and YFSETQ. The CDR3 extends over 11 amino acids. The CDR3: CASSGQETQYF. The CDR3 bases are TGCGCCAGCAGCGGCCAAGAGACCCAGTACTTC.

The V gene is TRBV5-1, the J gene TRBJ1-1; D remains unclear. This CDR3 spans 15 amino acids. From germline, CDR1 is SGHRS and CDR2 YFSETQ. V was cut by 4 bases and J by 4 bases, with 17 bases left in between. CDR3 sequence (DNA): TGCGCCAGCAGCCTTGGACTGGGCCCTGTCACTGAAGCTTTCTTT. It translates to CASSLGLGPVTEAFF.

This chain joins TRBV5-4 and TRBJ1-2; 8 nucleotides align to TRBD1. The germline V gene encodes CDR1 SGHNT and CDR2 YYREEE (reference sequence). The CDR3 consists of 16 residues. With V trimmed by 1 base and J by 2 bases, 7 bases remained unmatched. CDR3 residues: CASSLFVGQGNYGYTF. The DNA of the CDR3 is TGTGCCAGCAGCTTGTTTGTCGGACAGGGAAACTATGGCTACACCTTC.

J is TRBJ2-7 and V is TRBV19; 7 nucleotides match TRBD1. The CDR3 covers 16 residues. Germline assignment: CDR1 LNHDA and CDR2 SQIVND (reference sequence). Trimming took 4 bases from V and 4 from J; bases not matched to a gene: 13. The CDR3 reads CASSNEQGKGAYEQYF. CDR3 bases: TGTGCCAGTAGTAACGAACAGGGGAAGGGGGCTTACGAGCAGTACTTC.

There are a few counts of this clone. The chain carries TRBV28 and TRBJ1-6, with D tentatively TRBD1 (6 bases). Germline CDR1 reads MDHEN; CDR2 reads SYDVKM. The CDR3 is made up of 15 amino acids. Trimming took off 5 bases at V and 14 bases at J, with 22 bases between the two ends. The DNA for the CDR3 is TGTGCCAGCAGTGCAACCAACCGAAGGGACATCACCCTCCACTTT. Residues: CASSATNRRDITLHF.

CDR3: CASSLGAGTGANVLTF. The CDR3 bases are TGTGCCAGCAGCTTAGGCGCAGGGACTGGGGCCAACGTCCTGACTTTC. V is TRBV13 and J is TRBJ2-6; tentatively, D is TRBD1 (5 bases). The CDR3 is 16 amino acids. Germline values: CDR1 PRHDT, CDR2 FYEKMQ (reference sequence). Trimming took 0 bases from V and 2 from J, leaving 8 bases between them.

The chain carries TRBV5-6 and TRBJ1-1; 12 nucleotides line up with TRBD1. V gave up 4 bases and J gave up 3 bases; unmatched junction bases: 7. The CDR3 runs 16 residues. CDR1 is SGHDT, CDR2 YYEEEE, per germline. For the CDR3, the DNA is TGTGCCAGCAGCGTCTTCGGGACAGGGGGCTACACTGAAGCTTTCTTT. It is translated as CASSVFGTGGYTEAFF.

The chain joins TRBV6-5 to TRBJ2-5; weak D call: TRBD1 (6 bases). Germline V gene data show CDR1 as MNHEY and CDR2 as SVGAGI. The germline V and J ends were trimmed by 2 bases and 7 bases, with 17 bases remaining between them. The length of the CDR3 is 15 residues. CDR3 loop: CASSYTNRVYATQYF. The CDR3 region has the DNA TGTGCCAGCAGTTACACCAACAGGGTTTATGCGACCCAGTACTTC.

V is TRBV28 and J is TRBJ2-1, with D possibly matching TRBD2 (6 bases). This CDR3 has 16 amino acids. V was trimmed by 5 bases and J by 3 bases, leaving 17 bases between them. Germline V lookup: CDR1 MDHEN, CDR2 SYDVKM. The CDR3 DNA follows: TGTGCCAGCAGTCTGCCGGGACTCTCGAACTACAATGAGCAGTTCTTC. Its translation is CASSLPGLSNYNEQFF.

The chain couples TRBV9 to TRBJ2-3; 7 bases are shared with TRBD1. The CDR3 runs 15 residues. V gave up 5 bases and J gave up 7 bases; unmatched junction bases: 13. Germline V gives CDR1 SGDLS, CDR2 YYNGEE. The CDR3 loop reads CASRKGAGKGNTQYF. The CDR3 bases are TGTGCCAGCAGGAAGGGGGCAGGTAAAGGGAATACGCAGTATTTT.

The chain is built from TRBV28 and TRBJ2-2; 11 bases agree with TRBD1. This CDR3 contains 14 residues. V was clipped by 6 bases and J by 4 bases; unmatched bases: 1. From germline, CDR1 is MDHEN and CDR2 SYDVKM. CDR3 amino acids: CASRGQGVTGELFF. The CDR3 DNA follows: TGTGCCAGCAGGGGACAGGGGGTCACCGGGGAGCTGTTTTTT. The whole variable domain, filled in from reference TRBV28 and TRBJ2-2, reads DVKVTQSSRYLVKRTGEKVFLECVQDMDHENMFWYRQDPGLGLRLIYFSYDVKMKEKGDIPEGYSVSREKKERFSLILESASTNQTSMYLCASRGQGVTGELFFGEGSRLTVL.

The rearrangement links TRBV29-1 to TRBJ2-7, with a weak D call TRBD1 (6 bases). Germline CDR1 reads SQVTM; CDR2 reads ANQGSEA. The CDR3 runs to 12 residues. The germline V and J ends were trimmed by 4 bases and 1 base, with 8 bases remaining between them. The CDR3 reads CSVVRGSYEQYF. CDR3 coding DNA: TGCAGCGTTGTCAGGGGTTCCTACGAGCAGTACTTC.

The chain links TRBV27 to TRBJ1-1, with D tentatively TRBD1 (5 bases). The CDR3 is 13 residues long. CDR1 is MNHEY, CDR2 SMNVEV, per germline (reference sequence). V gave up 3 bases and J gave up 8 bases, with 13 bases separating them. This chain's CDR3 is CASSLWQGREAFF. CDR3 bases: TGTGCCAGCAGTTTGTGGCAGGGTAGAGAAGCTTTCTTT.

The count of this clone is one. The chain employs TRBV9 and TRBJ1-1; D is unresolved. This CDR3 has 13 amino acids. From germline, CDR1 is SGDLS and CDR2 YYNGEE. V was trimmed by 0 bases and J by 5 bases, leaving 8 bases between them. The CDR3 region has the DNA TGTGCCAGCAGCGTAGGCCCGGGTACTGAAGCTTTCTTT. Translation: CASSVGPGTEAFF.